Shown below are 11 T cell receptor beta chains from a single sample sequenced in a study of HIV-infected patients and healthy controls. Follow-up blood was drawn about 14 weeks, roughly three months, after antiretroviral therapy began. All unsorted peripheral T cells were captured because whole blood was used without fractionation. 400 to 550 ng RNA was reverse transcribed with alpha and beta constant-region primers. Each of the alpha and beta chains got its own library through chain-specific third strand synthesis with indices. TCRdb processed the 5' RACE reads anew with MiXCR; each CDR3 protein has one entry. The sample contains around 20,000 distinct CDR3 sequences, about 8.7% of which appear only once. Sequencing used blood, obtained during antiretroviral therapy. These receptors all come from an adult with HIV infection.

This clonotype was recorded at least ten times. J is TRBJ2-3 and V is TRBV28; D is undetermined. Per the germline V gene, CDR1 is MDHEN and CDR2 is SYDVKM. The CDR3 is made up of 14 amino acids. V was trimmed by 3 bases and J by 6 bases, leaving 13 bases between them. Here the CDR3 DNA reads TGTGCCAGCAGTTTCCCGTCACTTGGGGATACGCAGTATTTT. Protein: CASSFPSLGDTQYF.

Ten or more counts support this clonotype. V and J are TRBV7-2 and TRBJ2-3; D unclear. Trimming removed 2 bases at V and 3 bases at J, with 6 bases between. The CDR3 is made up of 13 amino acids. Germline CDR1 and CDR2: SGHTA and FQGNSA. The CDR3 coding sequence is TGTGCCAGCAGCTTACTACGGACAGATACGCAGTATTTT. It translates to CASSLLRTDTQYF.

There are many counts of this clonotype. The CDR3 protein is CALRTGGFGELFF. Here the CDR3 DNA reads TGTGCCCTCCGGACAGGGGGCTTCGGGGAGCTGTTTTTT. This chain joins TRBV30 and TRBJ2-2; 11 bases match TRBD1. V lost 8 bases, J lost 7 bases, and 6 bases stayed unmatched. CDR1 GTSNPN and CDR2 SVGIG come from the germline V gene (reference sequence). CDR3 size: 13 residues.

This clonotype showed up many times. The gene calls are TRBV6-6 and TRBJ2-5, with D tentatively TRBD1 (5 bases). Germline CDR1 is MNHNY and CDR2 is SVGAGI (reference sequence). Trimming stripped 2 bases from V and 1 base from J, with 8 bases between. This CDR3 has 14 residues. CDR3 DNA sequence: TGTGCCAGCAGTTACGGGCAGGGCCAAGAGACCCAGTACTTC. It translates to CASSYGQGQETQYF.

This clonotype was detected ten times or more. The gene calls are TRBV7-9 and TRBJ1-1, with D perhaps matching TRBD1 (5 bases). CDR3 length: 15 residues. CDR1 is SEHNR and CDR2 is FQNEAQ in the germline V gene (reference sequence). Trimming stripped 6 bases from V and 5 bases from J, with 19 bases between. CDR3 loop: CASSLLVGQMTEAFF. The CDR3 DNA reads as TGTGCCAGCAGTCTCCTAGTAGGACAAATGACTGAAGCTTTCTTT.

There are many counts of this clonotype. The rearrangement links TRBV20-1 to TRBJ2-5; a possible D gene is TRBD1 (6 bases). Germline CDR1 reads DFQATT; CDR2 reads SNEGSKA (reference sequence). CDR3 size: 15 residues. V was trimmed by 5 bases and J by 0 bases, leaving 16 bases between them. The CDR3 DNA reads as TGCAGTGCTGACGACCTACAGGGTGACCAAGAGACCCAGTACTTC. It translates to CSADDLQGDQETQYF.

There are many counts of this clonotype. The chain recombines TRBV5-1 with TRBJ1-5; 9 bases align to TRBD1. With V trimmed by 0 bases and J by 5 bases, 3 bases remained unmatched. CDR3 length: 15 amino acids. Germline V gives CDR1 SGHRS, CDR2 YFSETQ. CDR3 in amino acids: CASSLATGGDQPQHF. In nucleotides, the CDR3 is TGCGCCAGCAGCTTGGCTACAGGGGGCGATCAGCCCCAGCATTTT.

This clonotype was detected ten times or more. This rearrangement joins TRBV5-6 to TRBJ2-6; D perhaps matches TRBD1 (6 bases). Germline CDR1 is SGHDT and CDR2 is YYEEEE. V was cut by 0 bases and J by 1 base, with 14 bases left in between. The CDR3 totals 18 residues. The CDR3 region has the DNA TGTGCCAGCAGCTTGGGGGGGCAGCCTCCGTCTGGGGCCAACGTCCTGACTTTC. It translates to CASSLGGQPPSGANVLTF.

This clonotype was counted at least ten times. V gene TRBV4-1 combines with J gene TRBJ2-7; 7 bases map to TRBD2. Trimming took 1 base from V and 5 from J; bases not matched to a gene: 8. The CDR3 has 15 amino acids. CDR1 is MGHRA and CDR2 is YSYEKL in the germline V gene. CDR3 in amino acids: CASSQGGAAGNEQYF. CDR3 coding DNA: TGCGCCAGCAGCCAAGGAGGTGCAGCGGGGAACGAGCAGTACTTC.

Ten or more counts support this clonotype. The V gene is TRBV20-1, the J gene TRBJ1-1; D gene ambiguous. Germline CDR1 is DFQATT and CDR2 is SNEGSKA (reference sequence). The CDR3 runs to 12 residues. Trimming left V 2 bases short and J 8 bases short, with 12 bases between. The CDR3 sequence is CSARPAQVEAFF. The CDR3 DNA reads TGCAGTGCTAGACCCGCCCAGGTCGAAGCTTTCTTT.

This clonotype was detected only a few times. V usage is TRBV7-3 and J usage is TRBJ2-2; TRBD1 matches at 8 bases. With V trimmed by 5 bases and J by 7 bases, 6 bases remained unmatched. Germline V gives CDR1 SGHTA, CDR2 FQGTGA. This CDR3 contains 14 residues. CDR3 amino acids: CASSEDRVIGELFF. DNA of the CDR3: TGTGCCAGCAGCGAGGACAGGGTCATCGGGGAGCTGTTTTTT.